Following are 6 T cell receptor beta chains from one sample sequenced in a study of Graves' ophthalmopathy and Graves' hyperthyroidism. Amplified TCR beta CDR3 regions were obtained using RNA transcripts as template. HTBI-primed RT-PCR formed the first round, and a multiplex PCR formed the second. Via MiXCR, TCRdb re-called the multiplex PCR reads, giving one row per CDR3 protein. The sample yields fewer than 600,000 distinct CDR3 sequences, 13% to 15% seen once. The material sequenced was blood. These receptor sequences come from a woman in her 30s with Graves' ophthalmopathy.

This clonotype occurred many times. V is TRBV20-1 and J is TRBJ1-2, with D unclear. The CDR3 spans 13 residues. The V and J ends lost 6 bases and 4 bases respectively, with 15 bases between them. In germline, CDR1 is DFQATT, CDR2 SNEGSKA (reference sequence). CDR3 residues: CSAPPDSSYGYTF. CDR3 DNA: TGCAGTGCACCACCGGACTCCTCCTATGGCTACACCTTC.

This clonotype was seen at least ten times. The V and J genes are TRBV14 and TRBJ1-6; 9 bases line up with TRBD1. V was clipped by 0 bases and J by 10 bases; unmatched bases: 4. Germline-derived CDR1 and CDR2 are SGHDN and FVKESK. This CDR3 is built from 15 residues. In nucleotides, the CDR3 is TGTGCCAGCAGCCAAGAGGACAGGGGCTTATCACCCCTCCACTTT. This gives the protein CASSQEDRGLSPLHF.

This clonotype was detected ten times or more. V and J are TRBV9 and TRBJ1-1; D call uncertain. The CDR3 has 15 residues. The germline V gene has CDR1 SGDLS and CDR2 YYNGEE. V shed 0 bases and J shed 0 bases, with 9 bases lying between them. Here the CDR3 reads CASSVAKELNTEAFF. CDR3 nucleotides: TGTGCCAGCAGCGTAGCCAAGGAGTTGAACACTGAAGCTTTCTTT.

This clonotype was seen at least ten times. This chain joins TRBV28 and TRBJ1-3; D remains unclear. Germline V gives CDR1 MDHEN, CDR2 SYDVKM. The CDR3 is made up of 15 amino acids. Trimming took 5 bases from V and 0 from J, leaving 11 bases between them. CDR3 loop: CASSPHLGSGNTIYF. CDR3 nucleotides: TGTGCCAGCAGTCCGCATTTGGGCTCTGGAAACACCATATATTTT.

Points on this clonotype: A much bigger clone sits one base away, suggesting this may be a read error. The gene calls are TRBV18 and TRBJ1-1, with D uncertain. Trimming stripped 5 bases from V and 4 bases from J, with 17 bases between. This CDR3 spans 15 amino acids. Germline V gene lookup returns CDR1 KGHSH and CDR2 LQKENI. The CDR3 DNA reads as TGTGCCAGCTCAACCTCAGTTCTCAGGAGCACTGAAGCTTTCTTT. Protein sequence: CASSTSVLRSTEAFF.

At least ten counts were recorded for this clonotype. V and J are TRBV28 and TRBJ1-1; TRBD1 might be the D (5 bases). Germline V gives CDR1 MDHEN, CDR2 SYDVKM. Trimming removed 7 bases at V and 8 bases at J, with 17 bases between. The CDR3 has 13 residues. The CDR3 protein is CASTPRPGGEAFF. As DNA, the CDR3 is TGTGCCAGCACCCCCCGACCCGGGGGAGAAGCTTTCTTT. Full variable domain (missing parts from reference TRBV28 and TRBJ1-1): DVKVTQSSRYLVKRTGEKVFLECVQDMDHENMFWYRQDPGLGLRLIYFSYDVKMKEKGDIPEGYSVSREKKERFSLILESASTNQTSMYLCASTPRPGGEAFFGQGTRLTVV.